The source of this T cell receptor (beta chain) is a study of blood T cell repertoires in COVID-19. The CDR3 has 13 residues. V lost 4 bases, J lost 5 bases, and 11 bases lay in between. Germline values: CDR1 SNHLY, CDR2 FYNNEI. In the original workflow: Researchers report that nucleated cell counts were estimated from reference gene primer amplification. The assay was immunoSEQ multiplex PCR, and TCRdb's table has in-frame clones only and misses some. V, J and clone size are taken as reported in that table, and D and trimming were inferred from the DNA itself. The repertoire includes 150,000 to 200,000 clones, approximately 87% of them detected once, and about 1% sits in the top ten.

The sequence derives from a woman younger than 35 who had recovered from COVID-19. Sequenced: peripheral blood. The chain carries TRBV2 and TRBJ1-1, with D maybe TRBD1 (6 bases). CDR3 amino acids: CASSAGQRTEAFF. CDR3 sequence (DNA): TGTGCCAGCAGTGCCGGACAGCGGACTGAAGCTTTCTTT.